This T cell receptor (beta chain) was recorded in a study of cytomegalovirus exposure and HLA in healthy donors. Study results and caveats: The authors later found TCR association rates varying by HLA locus, with DRB1 most and HLA-C fewest.

The study ran its PCR with 60 Vbeta and 13 Jbeta primers. The method was immunoSEQ multiplex PCR; TCRdb's version includes in-frame clones alone and lacks a portion of them. The sample holds more than 110,000 clones, around 80% seen once. Trimming cost V 3 bases and J 5 bases, with 11 bases left between them. Germline values: CDR1 SGHAT, CDR2 FQNNGV. This CDR3 region has 13 residues. As for this clone: Its specificity is not known.

The receptor comes from a young man in good health and CMV-seropositive. The chain employs TRBV11-2 and TRBJ2-7; D not resolved. Material: PBMCs. CDR3 DNA sequence: TGTGCCAGCAGCTTCTATCCCCCGGACGAGCAGTACTTC. This gives the protein CASSFYPPDEQYF.